This T cell receptor beta chain was sequenced during a study of cytomegalovirus exposure and HLA in healthy donors. Primers: 60 Vbeta forward and 13 Jbeta reverse. Here immunoSEQ multiplex PCR was the method, and the copy in TCRdb shows in-frame clones only, minus some. Of around 170,000 clones in the sample, roughly 80% were seen once. In regard to this clone: Its antigen is currently unknown.

Study-level findings and limits: Later analysis placed DRB1 highest and HLA-C lowest in TCR association rates, which differed by HLA locus. A later analysis associated 15,000 or so TCR beta sequences with HLA alleles at a 0.05 false discovery rate. About 87% or about 30% of the time was how often most TCR beta V segments were productive, according to an earlier analysis.

CDR1 SGHRS and CDR2 YFSETQ come from the germline V gene. The CDR3 has 14 amino acids. Trimming removed 3 bases from V and 0 bases from J; junction bases left unmatched: 2. The receptor's source is a man aged 45-65 years in good health and CMV-seropositive. This chain joins TRBV5-1 and TRBJ1-1, with TRBD1 matching over 7 bases. Material: PBMCs. The CDR3 DNA reads as TGCGCCAGCAGCTCACAGGGGATGAACACTGAAGCTTTCTTT. It translates to CASSSQGMNTEAFF.